This note documents a single TCR beta chain sequence. What it binds is not known. This specimen belongs to a study of cytomegalovirus exposure and HLA in healthy donors. Between the trimmed V and J ends, which lost 0 bases and 8 bases, there was a span of 13 bases. The CDR3 has 15 residues. Germline assignment: CDR1 LNHNV and CDR2 YYDKDF (reference sequence). The PCR had 60 Vbeta and 13 Jbeta primers. As handled by the study authors: A follow-up analysis tallied approximately 85 million unique TCR beta chains, roughly 11 million shared. Method: immunoSEQ multiplex PCR; TCRdb's copy keeps in-frame clones and lacks some. From that table come the V and J calls and clone size; the DNA was used to work out D and trimming. The sample holds roughly 140,000 clones, around 60% seen once. Study-wide results and limits: For cytomegalovirus status, the classifier reportedly gave diagnoses with high specificity and sensitivity. It emerged from a later analysis that several of the most significant clusters appeared to be linked to common viral pathogens.

The sequence derives from a woman in her sixties in good health and CMV-seropositive. The sample was PBMCs. The chain is built from TRBV15 and TRBJ1-4; D remains unclear. CDR3 nucleotide sequence: TGTGCCACCAGCAGAGATCCCGGGTATGGGGAAAAACTGTTTTTT. The encoded protein is CATSRDPGYGEKLFF.